This TCR beta chain derives from a study of T cell changes during pregnancy in multiple sclerosis. Using immunoSEQ multiplex PCR, the repertoire was profiled, and TCRdb retains in-frame clones only, with some absent. The table shows 85,000 to 130,000 clones, with roughly 90% occurring only once. V shed 5 bases, J shed 6 bases, and the junction held 12 bases outside the gene matches. The CDR3 totals 18 residues. CDR1 is SGHTA, CDR2 FQGNSA, per germline. The clonotype comes from a female donor with multiple sclerosis, enrolled in a pregnancy study. This specimen consisted of peripheral blood, obtained after pregnancy. The J gene is TRBJ2-1, the V gene TRBV7-2; 14 bases fit TRBD2. In DNA, the CDR3 is TGTGCCAGCAGCCTCTTAGGACTAGCGGGGGGACGTGGCAATGAGCAGTTCTTC. It yields the protein CASSLLGLAGGRGNEQFF.